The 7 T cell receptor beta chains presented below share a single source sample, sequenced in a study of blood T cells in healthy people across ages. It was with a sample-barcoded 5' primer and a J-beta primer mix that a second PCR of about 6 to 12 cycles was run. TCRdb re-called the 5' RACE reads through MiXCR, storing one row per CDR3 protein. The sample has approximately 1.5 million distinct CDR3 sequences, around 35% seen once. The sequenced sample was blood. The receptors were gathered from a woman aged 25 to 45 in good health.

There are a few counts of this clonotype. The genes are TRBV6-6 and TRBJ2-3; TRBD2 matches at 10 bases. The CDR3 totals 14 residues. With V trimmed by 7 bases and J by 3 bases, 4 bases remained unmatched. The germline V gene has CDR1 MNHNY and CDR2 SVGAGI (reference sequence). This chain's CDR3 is CASKRTSGTDTQYF. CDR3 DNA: TGTGCCAGCAAGCGGACTAGCGGTACAGATACGCAGTATTTT.

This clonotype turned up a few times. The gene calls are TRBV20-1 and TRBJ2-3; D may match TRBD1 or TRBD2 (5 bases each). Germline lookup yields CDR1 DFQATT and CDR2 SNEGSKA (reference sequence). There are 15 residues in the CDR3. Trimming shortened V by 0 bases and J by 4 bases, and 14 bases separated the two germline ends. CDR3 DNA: TGCAGTGCTAGAGATTTGGGGGAACGGGCAGATACGCAGTATTTT. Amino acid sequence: CSARDLGERADTQYF.

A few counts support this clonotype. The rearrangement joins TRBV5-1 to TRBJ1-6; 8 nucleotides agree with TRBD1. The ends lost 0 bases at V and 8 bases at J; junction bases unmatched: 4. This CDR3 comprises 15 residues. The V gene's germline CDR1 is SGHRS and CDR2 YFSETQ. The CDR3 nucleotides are TGCGCCAGCAGCTTGGTGTCAGGGGGCTATTCACCCCTCCACTTT. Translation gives CASSLVSGGYSPLHF.

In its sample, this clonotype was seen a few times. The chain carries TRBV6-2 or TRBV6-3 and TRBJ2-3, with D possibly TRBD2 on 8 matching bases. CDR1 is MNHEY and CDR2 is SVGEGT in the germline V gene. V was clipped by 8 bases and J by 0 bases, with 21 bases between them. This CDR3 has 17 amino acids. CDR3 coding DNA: TGTGCCAGCGAACGGGGACAGCGGGGGAGGAGCACAGATACGCAGTATTTT. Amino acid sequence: CASERGQRGRSTDTQYF.

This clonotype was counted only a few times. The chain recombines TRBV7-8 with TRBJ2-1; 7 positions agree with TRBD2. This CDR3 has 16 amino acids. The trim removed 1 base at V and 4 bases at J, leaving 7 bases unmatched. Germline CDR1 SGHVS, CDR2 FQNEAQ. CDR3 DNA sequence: TGTGCCAGCAGCTTAGTGGGCGGGAGAGTATACAATGAGCAGTTCTTC. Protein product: CASSLVGGRVYNEQFF.

CDR3 nucleotide sequence: TGCAGTGCTAGAGTCGGGCATAATCAGCCCCAGCATTTT. Its translation: CSARVGHNQPQHF. The chain is built from TRBV20-1 and TRBJ1-5; no definite D call. V was shortened by 1 base and J by 4 bases, with 8 bases between the two germline ends. The CDR3 length is 13 residues. Germline CDR1 DFQATT, CDR2 SNEGSKA (reference sequence).

The CDR3 DNA sequence: TGTGCCAGCAGCAGAGGGACAGGTTTTAATGGCTACACCTTC. It yields the protein CASSRGTGFNGYTF. The rearrangement joins TRBV5-6 to TRBJ1-2; the match to TRBD1 covers 8 bases. V shed 4 bases and J 6 bases; nucleotides not matched to a gene: 8. Per the germline V gene, CDR1 is SGHDT and CDR2 is YYEEEE. This CDR3 is 14 amino acids long. The full variable domain, completed using reference TRBV5-6 and TRBJ1-2, is DAGVTQSPTHLIKTRGQQVTLRCSPKSGHDTVSWYQQALGQGPQFIFQYYEEEERQRGNFPDRFSGHQFPNYSSELNVNALLLGDSALYLCASSRGTGFNGYTFGSGTRLTVV.